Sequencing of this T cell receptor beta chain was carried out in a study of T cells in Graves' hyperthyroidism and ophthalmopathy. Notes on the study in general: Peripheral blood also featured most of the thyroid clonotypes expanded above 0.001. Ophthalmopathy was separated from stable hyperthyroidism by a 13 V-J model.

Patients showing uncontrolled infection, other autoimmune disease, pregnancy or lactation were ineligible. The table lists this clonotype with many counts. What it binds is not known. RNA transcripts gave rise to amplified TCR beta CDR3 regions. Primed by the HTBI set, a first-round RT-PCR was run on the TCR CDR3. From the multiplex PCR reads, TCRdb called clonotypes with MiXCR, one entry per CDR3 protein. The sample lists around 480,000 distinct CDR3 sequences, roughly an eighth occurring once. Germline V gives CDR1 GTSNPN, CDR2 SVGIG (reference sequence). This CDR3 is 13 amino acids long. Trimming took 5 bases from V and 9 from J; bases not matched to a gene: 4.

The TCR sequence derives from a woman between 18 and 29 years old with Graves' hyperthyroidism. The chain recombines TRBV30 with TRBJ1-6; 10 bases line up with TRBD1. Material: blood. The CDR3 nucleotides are TGTGCCTGGTCTCGGGACAGGGGTTCACCCCTCCACTTT. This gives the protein CAWSRDRGSPLHF.